This is a list of T cell receptor beta chains from one sample in a study of T cell responses to AZD1222 COVID-19 vaccine. Profiling relied on immunoSEQ multiplex PCR, and the TCRdb table lists in-frame clones only, not all of them. The sample has about 130,000 clones; under 95% are singletons. Sequenced here: peripheral blood, sampled on day 0 of AZD1222 vaccination. Receptors originate from an adult in good health. CDR3s include the opening cysteine and the closing phenylalanine or tryptophan. The D gene is left open where the match is weak. Clone size is shown for a subset of rows, as once, few, many or a class of expanded clone.

j_call,clone_size,d_call,v_call,cdr3_aa,cdr3_nt
TRBJ2-2,once,NA,TRBV29-1,CSVEDRSKGTGELFF,TGCAGCGTTGAAGACCGGAGCAAGGGCACCGGGGAGCTGTTTTTT
TRBJ2-1,NA,TRBD2,TRBV11-3,CASSLGLSGGENEQFF,TGTGCCAGCAGCTTAGGGCTTAGCGGGGGAGAAAATGAGCAGTTCTTC
TRBJ1-5,NA,NA,TRBV18,CASSGTHNQPQHF,TGTGCCAGCTCAGGGACCCACAATCAGCCCCAGCATTTT
TRBJ1-1,NA,TRBD1,TRBV18,CASSLGGSLNTEAFF,TGTGCCAGCTCACTAGGGGGCTCCCTGAACACTGAAGCTTTCTTT
TRBJ2-2,once,TRBD1,TRBV4-2,CASSQESTGGTTGELFF,TGTGCCAGCAGCCAAGAATCGACAGGGGGGACTACCGGGGAGCTGTTTTTT
TRBJ2-7,few,NA,TRBV6-2/TRBV6-3,CASSFHQGGNEQYF,TGTGCCAGCAGCTTCCACCAAGGAGGCAATGAGCAGTACTTC
TRBJ1-2,once,NA,TRBV6-1,CASSEATNPFYGYTF,TGTGCCAGCAGTGAAGCGACAAATCCCTTTTATGGCTACACCTTC
TRBJ2-7,NA,NA,TRBV4-2,CASSQDPTPYEQYF,TGTGCCAGCAGCCAAGATCCCACGCCCTACGAGCAGTACTTC
TRBJ2-7,NA,NA,TRBV5-6,CASSWTFGSEQYF,TGTGCCAGCAGCTGGACCTTTGGGAGCGAGCAGTACTTC
TRBJ2-6,NA,NA,TRBV4-3,CASSQDLLFRGANVLTF,TGCGCCAGCAGCCAAGATCTTTTATTTCGGGGGGCCAACGTCCTGACTTTC
TRBJ2-7,NA,NA,TRBV6-1,CASSELSGLYEQYF,TGTGCCAGCAGTGAACTTTCCGGGCTTTACGAGCAGTACTTC
TRBJ1-2,NA,NA,TRBV28,CASSLRGRGYTF,TGTGCCAGCAGTTTAAGGGGTAGGGGCTACACCTTC
TRBJ1-4,NA,NA,TRBV10-3,CAIRSVGVDEKLFF,TGTGCCATCAGGTCCGTAGGGGTTGATGAAAAACTGTTTTTT
TRBJ1-1,NA,TRBD1,TRBV4-3,CASSQDDRVAAFF,TGCGCCAGCAGCCAAGACGACAGGGTAGCAGCTTTCTTT
TRBJ2-7,NA,NA,TRBV20-1,CSATRSGEQYF,TGCAGTGCTACTAGATCGGGCGAGCAGTACTTC
TRBJ2-7,once,NA,TRBV10-3,CAIRDGGGRYEQYF,TGTGCCATCAGGGACGGCGGGGGCCGCTACGAGCAGTACTTC
TRBJ2-7,NA,NA,TRBV5-6,CASSIRPSGHYEQYF,TGTGCCAGCAGCATCAGACCTTCGGGGCACTACGAGCAGTACTTC
TRBJ1-6,NA,TRBD1,TRBV9,CASSVARQGYSPLHF,TGTGCCAGCAGCGTAGCTCGACAGGGTTATTCACCCCTCCACTTT
TRBJ1-5,once,NA,TRBV29-1,CSVRGGFDQPQHF,TGCAGCGTTAGGGGGGGATTCGATCAGCCCCAGCATTTT
TRBJ1-5,NA,TRBD1,TRBV7-2,CASSRTGGGQPQHF,TGTGCCAGCAGCCGGACAGGGGGTGGTCAGCCCCAGCATTTT
TRBJ1-2,once,NA,TRBV28,CASSPRWGYGYTF,TGTGCCAGCAGCCCACGGTGGGGGTATGGCTACACCTTC
TRBJ1-5,NA,TRBD1,TRBV18,CASSRQGYSNQPQHF,TGTGCCAGCTCTCGACAGGGGTATAGCAATCAGCCCCAGCATTTT
TRBJ2-5,NA,NA,TRBV15,CATSRVRGAQETQYF,TGTGCCACCAGCAGAGTTCGGGGGGCCCAAGAGACCCAGTACTTC
TRBJ2-7,NA,NA,TRBV2,CASVGRAYEQYF,TGTGCCAGCGTGGGGAGAGCCTACGAGCAGTACTTC
TRBJ1-5,NA,NA,TRBV7-2,CASSYTGYNQPQHF,TGTGCCAGCAGCTACACAGGGTACAATCAGCCCCAGCATTTT